A single sample gave rise to the 15 T cell receptor beta chains below, sequenced in a study of T cells in Graves' hyperthyroidism and ophthalmopathy (dated by TCRdb to between 2017 and 2020). The library was obtained by multiplex PCR. Data came from an Illumina HiSeq 2000. The TCR beta CDR3 regions were amplified from the RNA transcripts. The TCR CDR3 was subjected to a first round of RT-PCR using the HTBI primer set and the Qiagen OneStep RT-PCR kit. TCRdb reanalyzed the raw reads on its own, using fastp at Q25 for trimming and MiXCR for clone calling, and kept in-frame beta chains. Every entry covers one CDR3 protein and lists the most common genes and DNA from its rows. The sample table lists about 250,000 distinct CDR3 sequences, around 15% of them with a count of one. The ten largest make up around 31% of the sample. The specimen sequenced was blood. These receptors all stem from a woman aged 45-65 years with Graves' hyperthyroidism that later progressed to Graves' ophthalmopathy.

The chain recombines TRBV5-8 with TRBJ2-1; D is undetermined. The CDR3 runs 15 residues. V was shortened by 1 base and J by 4 bases, with 12 bases between the two germline ends. Per the germline V gene, CDR1 is SGHTS and CDR2 is YDEGEE. The CDR3 nucleotides are TGTGCCAGCAGCTTGTTCCCAGCGCCGTACAATGAGCAGTTCTTC. It translates to CASSLFPAPYNEQFF.

This clonotype came up many times. This chain uses TRBV20-1 with TRBJ1-1; D is perhaps TRBD1 (5 bases). V was shortened by 3 bases and J by 2 bases, with 10 bases between the two germline ends. The CDR3 totals 13 residues. Germline CDR1 is DFQATT and CDR2 is SNEGSKA (reference sequence). The CDR3 protein is CSARLTENTEAFF. The CDR3 DNA follows: TGCAGTGCTAGGCTGACAGAAAACACTGAAGCTTTCTTT.

The CDR3 spells CASSPREAVVETQYF. For the CDR3, the DNA is TGTGCCAGCAGCCCACGGGAGGCGGTCGTAGAGACCCAGTACTTC. The chain joins TRBV9 to TRBJ2-5, with 7 bases lining up with TRBD2. This CDR3 has 15 residues. CDR1 is SGDLS and CDR2 is YYNGEE in the germline V gene. J lost 4 bases, V lost 4 bases, and 10 bases had no gene match.

The chain carries TRBV5-6 and TRBJ2-5; the D is unclear. Germline V lookup: CDR1 SGHDT, CDR2 YYEEEE. V lost 3 bases to trimming and J lost 2 bases, with 11 bases between them. The CDR3 runs to 14 residues. As DNA, the CDR3 is TGTGCCAGCAGCTCAGTAGGGTCGCAAGAGACCCAGTACTTC. It is translated as CASSSVGSQETQYF.

A few counts support this clonotype. This chain connects TRBV5-1 to TRBJ2-7; 9 bases line up with TRBD2. The CDR3 consists of 15 residues. After removal of 1 base from V and 3 bases from J, the junction contained 5 bases not matched to a gene. Germline lookup yields CDR1 SGHRS and CDR2 YFSETQ. The chain's CDR3 is CASSLTGTSFYEQYF. The CDR3 bases are TGCGCCAGCAGCTTGACCGGGACTAGCTTCTACGAGCAGTACTTC.

This clonotype was picked up many times. The chain carries TRBV20-1 and TRBJ1-1; the D is unclear. From germline, CDR1 is DFQATT and CDR2 SNEGSKA (reference sequence). The CDR3 is 13 amino acids. V lost 3 bases, J lost 1 base, and 9 bases lay in between. The CDR3 DNA is TGCAGTGCTAGGGTGGTCAAGAACACTGAAGCTTTCTTT. Amino acids: CSARVVKNTEAFF.

The table lists this clonotype with many counts. The rearrangement joins TRBV20-1 to TRBJ2-5, with 13 bases aligning to TRBD2. V lost 5 bases, J lost 5 bases, and 2 bases stayed unmatched. CDR1 is DFQATT and CDR2 is SNEGSKA in the germline V gene (reference sequence). The CDR3 spans 13 residues. CDR3 sequence (DNA): TGCAGTGCTGCGACTAGCGGGAGGGAGACCCAGTACTTC. It translates to CSAATSGRETQYF.

This clonotype appeared a few times. The J gene is TRBJ2-6, the V gene TRBV5-6; no reliable D call. The germline gives CDR1 SGHDT, CDR2 YYEEEE. V lost 1 base, J lost 3 bases, and 11 bases lay in between. The CDR3 sequence is 16 residues long. CDR3 in DNA: TGTGCCAGCAGCTTGTTAGGGCAGCTTGGGGCCAACGTCCTGACTTTC. Translating gives CASSLLGQLGANVLTF. Full variable domain (missing parts from reference TRBV5-6 and TRBJ2-6): DAGVTQSPTHLIKTRGQQVTLRCSPKSGHDTVSWYQQALGQGPQFIFQYYEEEERQRGNFPDRFSGHQFPNYSSELNVNALLLGDSALYLCASSLLGQLGANVLTFGAGSRLTVL.

This clonotype was observed a handful of times. J is TRBJ1-1 and V is TRBV6-2 or TRBV6-3, with unresolved D. This CDR3 is 15 amino acids long. The V end lost 3 bases, the J end lost 6 bases, and 17 bases lay between the germline ends. CDR1 and CDR2 (germline): MNHEY, SVGEGT. CDR3 DNA: TGTGCCAGCAGTTATAAAGACACTCAGGTTGCTGAAGCTTTCTTT. Its translation is CASSYKDTQVAEAFF.

This clonotype appeared many times. The V call is TRBV7-2, the J call TRBJ2-5, with 12 nucleotides matching TRBD2. V shed 5 bases and J 8 bases; nucleotides not matched to a gene: 12. This CDR3 comprises 16 residues. The germline V gene has CDR1 SGHTA and CDR2 FQGNSA. CDR3 bases: TGTGCCAGCAGCACACTATCAGGGACTAGCGGGCACACCCAGTACTTC. Encoded protein: CASSTLSGTSGHTQYF. The full variable domain, its missing parts supplied by reference TRBV7-2 and TRBJ2-5, is GAGVSQSPSNKVTEKGKDVELRCDPISGHTALYWYRQSLGQGLEFLIYFQGNSAPDKSGLPSDRFSAERTGGSVSTLTIQRTQQEDSAVYLCASSTLSGTSGHTQYFGPGTRLLVL.

This clonotype occurred many times. V usage is TRBV7-8 and J usage is TRBJ2-1; 7 bases align to TRBD2. Germline CDR1 reads SGHVS; CDR2 reads FQNEAQ. The V gene end was trimmed by 5 bases and the J gene end by 5 bases; junction bases not matched to a gene: 12. The CDR3 is 16 amino acids. The CDR3 here is CASSPLILARDNEQFF. CDR3 nucleotides: TGTGCCAGCAGCCCCCTCATACTAGCGAGGGACAATGAGCAGTTCTTC. The variable domain in full, completed from reference TRBV7-8 and TRBJ2-1, reads GAGVSQSPRYKVAKRGQDVALRCDPISGHVSLFWYQQALGQGPEFLTYFQNEAQLDKSGLPSDRFFAERPEGSVSTLKIQRTQQEDSAVYLCASSPLILARDNEQFFGPGTRLTVL.

The chain uses TRBV15 and TRBJ2-7; TRBD2 agrees at 13 bases. Trimming cost V 6 bases and J 5 bases; bases outside gene matches: 10. CDR1 and CDR2 (germline): LNHNV, YYDKDF (reference sequence). CDR3 length equals 16 residues. Here the CDR3 reads CATSPRTSGSFDEQYF. The CDR3 nucleotides read TGTGCCACCAGTCCTCGGACTAGCGGGAGTTTCGACGAGCAGTACTTC.

The chain joins TRBV14 to TRBJ1-1; D is uncertain. Germline lookup yields CDR1 SGHDN and CDR2 FVKESK. V lost 9 bases, J lost 5 bases, and 10 bases lay in between. This CDR3 is built from 11 residues. The CDR3 protein is CASRGVTEAFF. CDR3 bases: TGTGCCAGTCGTGGGGTTACTGAAGCTTTCTTT.

This clonotype was recorded at least ten times. The gene calls are TRBV5-1 and TRBJ2-1, with D perhaps given as TRBD1 or TRBD2 (5 bases each). The germline gives CDR1 SGHRS, CDR2 YFSETQ. The CDR3 covers 14 residues. V lost 4 bases, J lost 3 bases, and 11 bases lay in between. The CDR3 nucleotides read TGCGCCAGCAGCGCGGGTCAGGGCTACAATGAGCAGTTCTTC. It yields the protein CASSAGQGYNEQFF.

This clonotype was recorded many times. The CDR3 is CSARVQGEETQYF. In nucleotides, the CDR3 is TGCAGTGCTAGAGTCCAGGGGGAAGAGACCCAGTACTTC. The chain employs TRBV20-1 and TRBJ2-5, with 7 bases matching TRBD1. CDR3 length equals 13 residues. Germline CDR1 and CDR2: DFQATT and SNEGSKA (reference sequence). V shed 1 base and J 3 bases; nucleotides not matched to a gene: 2.